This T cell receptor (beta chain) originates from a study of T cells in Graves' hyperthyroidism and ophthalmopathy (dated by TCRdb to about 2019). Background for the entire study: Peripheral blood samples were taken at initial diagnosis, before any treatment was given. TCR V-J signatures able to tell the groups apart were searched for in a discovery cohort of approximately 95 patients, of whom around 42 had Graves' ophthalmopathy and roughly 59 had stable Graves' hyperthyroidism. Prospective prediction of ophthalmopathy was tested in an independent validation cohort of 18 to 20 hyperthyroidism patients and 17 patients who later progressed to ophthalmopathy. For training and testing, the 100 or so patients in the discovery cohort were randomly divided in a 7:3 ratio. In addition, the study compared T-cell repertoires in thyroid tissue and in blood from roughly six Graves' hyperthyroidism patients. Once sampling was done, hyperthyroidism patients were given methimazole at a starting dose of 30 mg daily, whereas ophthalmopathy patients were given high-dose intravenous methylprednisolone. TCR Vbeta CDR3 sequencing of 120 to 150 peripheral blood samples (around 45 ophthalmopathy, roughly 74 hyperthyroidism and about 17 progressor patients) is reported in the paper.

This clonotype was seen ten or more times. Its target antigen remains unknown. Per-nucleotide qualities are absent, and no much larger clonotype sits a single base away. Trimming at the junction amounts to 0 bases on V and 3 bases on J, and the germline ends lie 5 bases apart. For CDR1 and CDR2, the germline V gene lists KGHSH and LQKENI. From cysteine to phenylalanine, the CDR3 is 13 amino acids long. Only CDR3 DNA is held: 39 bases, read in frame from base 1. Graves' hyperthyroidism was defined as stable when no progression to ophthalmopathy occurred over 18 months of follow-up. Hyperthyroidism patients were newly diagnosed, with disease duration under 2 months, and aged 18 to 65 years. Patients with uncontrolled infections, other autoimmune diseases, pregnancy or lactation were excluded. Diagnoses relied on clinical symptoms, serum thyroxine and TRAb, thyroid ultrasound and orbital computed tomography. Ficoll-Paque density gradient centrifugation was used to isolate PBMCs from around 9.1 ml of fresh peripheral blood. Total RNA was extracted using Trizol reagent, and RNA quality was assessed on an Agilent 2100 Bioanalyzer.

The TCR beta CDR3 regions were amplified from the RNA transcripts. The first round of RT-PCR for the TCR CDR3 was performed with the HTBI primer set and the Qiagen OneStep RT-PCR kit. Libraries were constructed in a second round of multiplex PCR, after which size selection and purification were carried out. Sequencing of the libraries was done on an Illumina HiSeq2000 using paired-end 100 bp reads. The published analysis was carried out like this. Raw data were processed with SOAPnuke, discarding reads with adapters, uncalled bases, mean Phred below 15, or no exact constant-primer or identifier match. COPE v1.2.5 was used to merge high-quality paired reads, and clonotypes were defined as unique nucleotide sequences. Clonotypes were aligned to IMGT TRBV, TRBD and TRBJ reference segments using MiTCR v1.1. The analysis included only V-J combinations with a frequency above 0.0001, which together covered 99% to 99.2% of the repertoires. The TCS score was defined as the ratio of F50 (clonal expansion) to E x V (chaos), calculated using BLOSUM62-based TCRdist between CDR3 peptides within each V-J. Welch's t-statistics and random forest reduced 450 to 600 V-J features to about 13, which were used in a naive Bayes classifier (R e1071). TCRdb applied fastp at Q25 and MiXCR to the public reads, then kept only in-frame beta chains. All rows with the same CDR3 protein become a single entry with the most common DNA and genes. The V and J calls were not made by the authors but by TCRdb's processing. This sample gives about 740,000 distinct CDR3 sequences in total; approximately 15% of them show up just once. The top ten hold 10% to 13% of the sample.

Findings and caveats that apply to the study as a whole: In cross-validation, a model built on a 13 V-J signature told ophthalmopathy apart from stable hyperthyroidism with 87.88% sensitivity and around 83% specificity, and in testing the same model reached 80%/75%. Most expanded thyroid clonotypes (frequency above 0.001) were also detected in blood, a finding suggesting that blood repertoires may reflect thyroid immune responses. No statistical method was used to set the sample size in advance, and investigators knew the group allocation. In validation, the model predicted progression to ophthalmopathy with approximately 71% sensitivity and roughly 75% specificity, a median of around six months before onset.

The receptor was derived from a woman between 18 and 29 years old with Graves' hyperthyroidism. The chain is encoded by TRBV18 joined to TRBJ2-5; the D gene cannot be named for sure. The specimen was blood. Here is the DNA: TGTGCCAGCTCACCACCGCAGAAAGAGACCCAGTACTTC. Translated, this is CASSPPQKETQYF. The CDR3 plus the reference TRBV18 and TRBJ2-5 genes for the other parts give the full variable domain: NAGVMQNPRHLVRRRGQEARLRCSPMKGHSHVYWYRQLPEEGLKFMVYLQKENIIDESGMPKERFSAEFPKEGPSILRIQQVVRGDSAAYFCASSPPQKETQYFGPGTRLLVL.